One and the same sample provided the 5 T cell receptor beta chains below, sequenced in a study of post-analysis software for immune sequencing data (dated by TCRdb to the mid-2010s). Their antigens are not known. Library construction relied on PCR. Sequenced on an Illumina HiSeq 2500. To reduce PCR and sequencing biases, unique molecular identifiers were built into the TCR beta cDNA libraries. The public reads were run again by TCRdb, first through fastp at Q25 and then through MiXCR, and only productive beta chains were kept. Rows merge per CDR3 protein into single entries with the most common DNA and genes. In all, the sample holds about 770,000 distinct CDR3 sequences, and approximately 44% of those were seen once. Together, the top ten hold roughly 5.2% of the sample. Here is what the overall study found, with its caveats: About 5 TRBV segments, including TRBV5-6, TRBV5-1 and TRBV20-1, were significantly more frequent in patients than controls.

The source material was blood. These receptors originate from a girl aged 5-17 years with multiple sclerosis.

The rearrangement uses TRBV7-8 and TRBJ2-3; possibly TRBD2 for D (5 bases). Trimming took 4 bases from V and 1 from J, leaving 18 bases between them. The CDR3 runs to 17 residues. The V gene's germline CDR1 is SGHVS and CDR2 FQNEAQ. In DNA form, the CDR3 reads TGTGCCAGCAGCTCTCTGGTTGTCGGGATGGGCACAGATACGCAGTATTTT. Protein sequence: CASSSLVVGMGTDTQYF.

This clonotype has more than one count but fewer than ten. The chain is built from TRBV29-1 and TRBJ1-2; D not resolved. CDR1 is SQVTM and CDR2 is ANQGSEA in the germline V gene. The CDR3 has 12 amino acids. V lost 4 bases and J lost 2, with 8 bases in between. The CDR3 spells CSVGTRNYGYTF. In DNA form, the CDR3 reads TGCAGCGTTGGCACGCGAAACTATGGCTACACCTTC. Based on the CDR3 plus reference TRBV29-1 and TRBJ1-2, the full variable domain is SAVISQKPSRDICQRGTSLTIQCQVDSQVTMMFWYRQQPGQSLTLIATANQGSEATYESGFVIDKFPISRPNLTFSTLTVSNMSPEDSSIYLCSVGTRNYGYTFGSGTRLTVV.

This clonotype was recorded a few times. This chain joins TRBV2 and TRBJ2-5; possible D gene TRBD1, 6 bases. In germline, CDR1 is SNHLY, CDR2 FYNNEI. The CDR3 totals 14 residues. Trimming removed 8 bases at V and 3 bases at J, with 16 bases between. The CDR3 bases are TGTGCCAGCGGGAAACAGGGTGGAGAAGAGACCCAGTACTTC. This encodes CASGKQGGEETQYF.

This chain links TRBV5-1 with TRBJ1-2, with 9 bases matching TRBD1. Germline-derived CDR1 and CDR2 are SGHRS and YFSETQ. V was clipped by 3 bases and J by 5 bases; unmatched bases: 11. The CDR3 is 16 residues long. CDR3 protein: CASSYTSRDRVYGYTF. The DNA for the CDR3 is TGCGCCAGCAGCTACACGTCCCGGGACAGGGTTTATGGCTACACCTTC.

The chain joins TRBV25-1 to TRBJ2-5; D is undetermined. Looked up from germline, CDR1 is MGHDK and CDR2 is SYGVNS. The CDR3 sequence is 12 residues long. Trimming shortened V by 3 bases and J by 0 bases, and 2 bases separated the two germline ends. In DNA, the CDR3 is TGTGCCAGCAGTGACAACCAAGAGACCCAGTACTTC. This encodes CASSDNQETQYF. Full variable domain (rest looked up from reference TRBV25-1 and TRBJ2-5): EADIYQTPRYLVIGTGKKITLECSQTMGHDKMYWYQQDPGMELHLIHYSYGVNSTEKGDLSSESTVSRIRTEHFPLTLESARPSHTSQYLCASSDNQETQYFGPGTRLLVL.